This T cell receptor (beta chain) was identified during a study of cytomegalovirus exposure and HLA in healthy donors. Overall study: Prior work identified 120 million or so unique TCR beta sequences in some 180 million T cells.

Note on this clone: Its antigen is undetermined.

Points from the study as a whole: Across HLA loci, a later analysis found differing TCR association rates, with DRB1 most and HLA-C fewest. Analysis performed later found around 15,000 TCR beta sequences associated with HLA alleles at 0.05 false discovery rate. Among immune exposure information, only CMV serostatus was available.

Primers for the PCR totalled 60 Vbeta and 13 Jbeta. The method was immunoSEQ multiplex PCR; TCRdb's version includes in-frame clones alone and lacks a portion of them. The repertoire holds about 150,000 clones, approximately 80% seen once, with roughly 13% in the top ten. Germline CDR1 reads SEHNR; CDR2 reads FQNEAQ (reference sequence). The CDR3 extends over 19 amino acids. J gave up 2 bases and V 5 bases, and 15 bases lay outside the gene matches. The sequence was collected from a man aged 25-45 years in good health and CMV-seropositive. The V gene is TRBV7-9, the J gene TRBJ2-4, with TRBD1 identical over 10 bases. Sequencing input: PBMCs. The CDR3 reads CASSETGGAFGGPKNIQYF. The CDR3 DNA reads as TGTGCCAGCAGCGAGACAGGGGGCGCGTTTGGAGGACCCAAAAACATTCAGTACTTC. The full variable domain, with the rest looked up from reference TRBV7-9 and TRBJ2-4, is DTGVSQNPRHKITKRGQNVTFRCDPISEHNRLYWYRQTLGQGPEFLTYFQNEAQLEKSRLLSDRFSAERPKGSFSTLEIQRTEQGDSAMYLCASSETGGAFGGPKNIQYFGAGTRLSVL.